This record covers a single T cell receptor (beta chain). The antigen remains undetermined. Because it lacks the conserved phenylalanine or tryptophan at the end, this CDR3 is likely a read error. The limits of the CDR3 on the DNA are not certain, so only TCRdb's listed CDR3 is given. The sample originates from a study of breast tumors, draining lymph nodes, adjacent tissues. Study-wide points: Compared with lymph nodes, tumors were less diverse; compared with nontumor tissue, more. Tumor and nontumor repertoires were significantly more similar in luminal-like than in basal-like breast cancer.

Including both end residues, the CDR3 is 10 amino acids long. CDR1 is SEHNR, CDR2 FQNEAQ, per germline (reference sequence). Breast cancer patients provided tissue from their axillary draining lymph nodes. TCRdb independently ran MiXCR on the multiplex PCR reads; one entry per CDR3 protein. Here the sample spans a few hundred thousand distinct CDR3 sequences, less than 40% being singletons. The chain carries TRBV7-9 and TRBJ1-4; TRBD1 is the table's D call, not checked against the DNA. This clonotype originated in a female donor with breast cancer. Some clones in this sample may be carry-over from other donors' samples. The sample taken for sequencing was axillary lymph node tissue. The chain's CDR3 is CASSTGTGLV.